Listed below are T cell receptor beta chains from one sample, sequenced in a study of vaccination effects on CD4 cells after COVID-19. TCRdb keeps only in-frame clones here, not all; method: immunoSEQ multiplex PCR. Of some 24,000 clones in the sample, 65% to 80% are singletons; the top ten hold about 9.3%. These TCRs' antigens remain unknown. The starting material was CD4+ T cells from PBMCs cultured with HCoV-NL63 spike peptides, obtained before COVID-19 vaccination. Receptors originate from a human donor who received a COVID-19 vaccine. Each CDR3 is given with its conserved first and last residue. D genes are given only for firm matches. Where a row states a size, it is once, few, many or the class of an expanded clone; other rows omit it.

j_gene | abundance | v_gene | d_gene | CDR3aa | CDR3nt
TRBJ2-7 | - | TRBV30 | TRBD2 | CAWRNLAGGLYEQYF | TGTGCCTGGAGGAACCTAGCGGGGGGACTCTACGAGCAGTACTTC
TRBJ2-7 | - | TRBV7-9 | TRBD2 | CASSSGEGHIREQYF | TGTGCCAGCAGCTCCGGGGAGGGCCATATCCGCGAGCAGTACTTC
TRBJ2-2 | few | TRBV5-4 | - | CASSAPPGEGTGELFF | TGTGCCAGCAGCGCACCCCCAGGGGAGGGTACCGGGGAGCTGTTTTTT
TRBJ1-1 | - | TRBV27 | TRBD1 | CASSLARGRAEAFF | TGTGCCAGCAGTTTGGCCAGGGGGCGGGCTGAAGCTTTCTTT
TRBJ1-5 | - | TRBV19 | TRBD1 | CASSRPQGVGNQPQHF | TGTGCCAGTAGTAGGCCCCAGGGGGTCGGCAATCAGCCCCAGCATTTT
TRBJ1-6 | few | TRBV3-1/TRBV3-2 | TRBD1 | CASSLPAGTGKSPLHF | TGTGCCAGCAGCCTCCCGGCCGGGACAGGCAAATCACCCCTCCACTTT
TRBJ2-7 | few | TRBV2 | - | CATSRRSTSYEQYF | TGTGCCACCTCAAGGAGGTCGACCTCCTACGAGCAGTACTTC
TRBJ2-5 | - | TRBV5-6 | - | CASSFTRRRETQYF | TGTGCCAGCAGCTTTACGAGGCGGAGGGAGACCCAGTACTTC
TRBJ1-1 | - | TRBV18 | - | CASSPQRRDFQEAFF | TGTGCCAGCTCACCCCAAAGGCGGGACTTCCAAGAAGCTTTCTTT
TRBJ1-5 | few | TRBV3-1/TRBV3-2 | - | CASSQDAVNQPQHF | TGTGCCAGCAGCCAAGATGCTGTTAATCAGCCCCAGCATTTT
TRBJ1-5 | - | TRBV21-1 | - | CASSKGGKGNQPQHF | TGTGCCAGCAGCAAAGGGGGAAAGGGCAATCAGCCCCAGCATTTT
TRBJ2-1 | once | TRBV29-1 | TRBD2 | CSVARLAYYNEQFF | TGCAGCGTTGCAAGACTAGCGTACTACAATGAGCAGTTCTTC
TRBJ1-5 | - | TRBV15 | - | CATSRNAGLEPQHF | TGTGCCACCAGCAGAAACGCAGGGCTGGAGCCCCAGCATTTT
TRBJ1-1 | - | TRBV6-5 | - | CASSYLAVMNTEAFF | TGTGCCAGCAGTTACTTGGCAGTCATGAACACTGAAGCTTTCTTT
TRBJ2-3 | - | TRBV9 | - | CASSAKRGSDTQYF | TGTGCCAGCAGCGCTAAAAGGGGGTCAGATACGCAGTATTTT
TRBJ1-4 | - | TRBV27 | - | CASSPRATNEKLFF | TGTGCCAGCAGTCCGAGAGCAACTAATGAAAAACTGTTTTTT